This T cell receptor (beta chain) was captured by sequencing in a study of cytomegalovirus exposure and HLA in healthy donors. Points from the study as a whole: Most TCR sequences proved rare, with some public TCRs found in many donors. It was confirmed in vitro that a few of the CMV-associated chains were specific for CMV antigens.

Comment on this clone: The target antigen is unknown.

Sequencing was performed with immunoSEQ multiplex PCR; in TCRdb, only in-frame clones are kept and a portion is missing. The sample lists 100,000 to 150,000 clones, approximately 88% occurring once. The J segment lost 6 bases and the V segment lost 5 bases, leaving 12 bases of the junction unmatched. CDR1 and CDR2 (germline): MNHEY, SMNVEV (reference sequence). The CDR3 has 15 residues. Sequencing was performed on PBMCs. V is TRBV27 and J is TRBJ1-2; 7 bases are shared with TRBD1. This TCR came from a woman aged 18 to 35 in good health and CMV-seronegative. The CDR3 region is CASSTNRQGRHGYTF. CDR3 coding DNA: TGTGCCAGCAGTACGAACCGACAGGGCCGTCATGGCTACACCTTC.